At least ten counts were recorded for the clone carrying this T cell receptor (beta chain). Its target is unknown. Clinical symptoms, serum thyroxine, TRAb, thyroid ultrasound and orbital computed tomography formed the basis of diagnosis. The PBMCs used were ones drawn from less than 12 ml of fresh peripheral blood. This record comes from a study of Graves' ophthalmopathy and Graves' hyperthyroidism. CDR3 regions of TCR beta were amplified from RNA transcripts. Second-round multiplex PCR came after first-round RT-PCR with HTBI primers. TCRdb passed the multiplex PCR reads through MiXCR, listing each CDR3 protein once. The sample includes under 350,000 distinct CDR3 sequences, about a sixth seen only once; the top ten take 9% to 15%. Findings and limits, study-wide: Most expanded thyroid clonotypes above 0.001 frequency also appeared in blood.

The CDR3 loop spans 16 amino acids. The V gene lost 3 bases and the J gene lost 5 bases, with 19 bases spanning the gap. Looked up from germline, CDR1 is MNHEY and CDR2 is SVGAGI. This sequence joins TRBV6-5 and TRBJ2-5, with D perhaps being TRBD1 or TRBD2 (5 bases each). This TCR was recovered from an adult man with Graves' ophthalmopathy. Sequencing was done on a sample of peripheral blood. The CDR3 region is CASSYSSAGAVETQYF. DNA for the CDR3: TGTGCCAGCAGTTATTCCTCGGCCGGGGCTGTGGAGACCCAGTACTTC.